The clone carrying this T cell receptor beta chain was observed once. The antigen is not known. Sequencing relied on immunoSEQ assay v3.0, run at survey level. The repertoire was sequenced with immunoSEQ multiplex PCR; TCRdb's copy has only in-frame clones and lacks some. The sample carries some 40,000 clones, about 94% recorded once. The source of the sample is a study of long-term antiretroviral therapy in people with HIV. Study-level points and caveats: Nothing was known about ART adherence, viral resistance or changes in therapy.

Sequencing was performed on unsorted PBMCs, taken around 9.2 years after starting antiretroviral therapy. This sequence originates from a man under 40 with HIV.

The CDR3 bases are TGTGCCAGCAGCGGGCAGGGAGGCGAGCAGTACTTC. It translates to CASSGQGGEQYF. The chain carries TRBV7-3 and TRBJ2-7; possible D gene TRBD2, 6 bases. Trimming removed 5 bases at V and 6 bases at J, with 11 bases between. The CDR3 spans 12 residues. CDR1 and CDR2 from the germline V gene are SGHTA and FQGTGA.